A selection of T cell receptor beta chains follows, all from one sample in a study of vaccination and CD4 T cells after COVID-19. TCRdb processed the PCR reads anew with MiXCR; each CDR3 protein has one entry. The table lists some 27,000 distinct CDR3 sequences, under 65% of them singletons, with approximately 5.7% in the top ten. The input for sequencing was CD4+ T cells from blood, taken about 7 months after SARS-CoV-2 vaccination. The receptors shown here come from a human donor who had recovered from COVID-19. Each CDR3 is given with its conserved first and last residue. The order of the fields is V gene, J gene, clone size, D gene, CDR3 protein, CDR3 DNA. The D gene is left open where the match is weak. Part of the rows lack a size; the others show once, few, many or a class for expanded clones.

v_call: TRBV6-1
j_call: TRBJ2-7
clone_size: NA
d_call: NA
cdr3_aa: CASSTWNRSYEQYF
cdr3_nt: TGTGCCAGCAGTACATGGAACAGATCCTACGAGCAGTACTTC

v_call: TRBV15
j_call: TRBJ2-7
clone_size: NA
d_call: NA
cdr3_aa: CATSREAVGGQYF
cdr3_nt: TGTGCCACCAGCAGAGAAGCCGTCGGCGGGCAGTACTTC

v_call: TRBV20-1
j_call: TRBJ2-7
clone_size: NA
d_call: NA
cdr3_aa: CSARDIPPRLGDYEQYF
cdr3_nt: TGCAGTGCTAGAGATATACCGCCGAGGCTAGGGGACTACGAGCAGTACTTC

v_call: TRBV4-3
j_call: TRBJ2-3
clone_size: NA
d_call: NA
cdr3_aa: CASSQPETRNTQYF
cdr3_nt: TGCGCCAGCAGCCAACCTGAGACCCGGAATACGCAGTATTTT

v_call: TRBV7-9
j_call: TRBJ1-2
clone_size: NA
d_call: NA
cdr3_aa: CASRLGEGGGYTF
cdr3_nt: TGTGCCAGCCGCCTAGGGGAGGGAGGTGGCTACACCTTC

v_call: TRBV6-1
j_call: TRBJ2-3
clone_size: few
d_call: NA
cdr3_aa: CASTGVGTDTQYF
cdr3_nt: TGTGCCAGCACGGGGGTGGGCACAGATACGCAGTATTTT

v_call: TRBV4-3
j_call: TRBJ2-1
clone_size: NA
d_call: TRBD2
cdr3_aa: CASSQESAGNYNEQFF
cdr3_nt: TGCGCCAGCAGCCAAGAATCAGCGGGAAACTACAATGAGCAGTTCTTC

v_call: TRBV30
j_call: TRBJ1-2
clone_size: NA
d_call: NA
cdr3_aa: CAWSRQNNYGYTF
cdr3_nt: TGTGCCTGGAGTCGACAGAATAACTATGGCTACACCTTC

v_call: TRBV6-1
j_call: TRBJ2-7
clone_size: NA
d_call: NA
cdr3_aa: CASTSIVSSYEQYF
cdr3_nt: TGTGCCAGCACCAGTATAGTGAGCTCCTACGAGCAGTACTTC

v_call: TRBV20-1
j_call: TRBJ2-3
clone_size: NA
d_call: NA
cdr3_aa: CSARGNRGADTQYF
cdr3_nt: TGCAGTGCTAGAGGAAATCGGGGTGCAGATACGCAGTATTTT

v_call: TRBV2
j_call: TRBJ1-5
clone_size: NA
d_call: NA
cdr3_aa: CASSEGQISNQPQHF
cdr3_nt: TGTGCCAGCAGTGAAGGCCAAATAAGCAATCAGCCCCAGCATTTT

v_call: TRBV6-1
j_call: TRBJ2-3
clone_size: NA
d_call: NA
cdr3_aa: CASRETGLSTDTQYF
cdr3_nt: TGTGCCAGCAGAGAAACAGGGCTTAGCACAGATACGCAGTATTTT

v_call: TRBV20-1
j_call: TRBJ1-1
clone_size: few
d_call: NA
cdr3_aa: CSASSGMNTEAFF
cdr3_nt: TGCAGTGCTAGTTCAGGGATGAACACTGAAGCTTTCTTT

v_call: TRBV19
j_call: TRBJ2-5
clone_size: few
d_call: NA
cdr3_aa: CASSPEGRVAESGETQYF
cdr3_nt: TGTGCCAGTAGCCCTGAGGGCAGAGTAGCGGAGTCGGGAGAGACCCAGTACTTC

v_call: TRBV10-3
j_call: TRBJ1-1
clone_size: once
d_call: NA
cdr3_aa: CAINPLSGTGRNTEAFF
cdr3_nt: TGTGCCATCAACCCCCTCTCCGGAACAGGGAGGAACACTGAAGCTTTCTTT

v_call: TRBV28
j_call: TRBJ2-7
clone_size: few
d_call: TRBD2
cdr3_aa: CASSYGTSDEQYF
cdr3_nt: TGTGCCAGCAGTTACGGGACTAGCGACGAGCAGTACTTC

v_call: TRBV7-3
j_call: TRBJ2-7
clone_size: NA
d_call: NA
cdr3_aa: CASSLIGPTYEQYF
cdr3_nt: TGTGCCAGCAGCTTAATTGGACCTACCTACGAGCAGTACTTC